This T cell receptor (beta chain) is from a study of Graves' ophthalmopathy and Graves' hyperthyroidism. Amplification of the TCR beta CDR3 regions used RNA transcripts (as template). An opening RT-PCR round employed HTBI primers and preceded a second-round multiplex PCR. In TCRdb, the multiplex PCR reads were re-called with MiXCR into one record per CDR3 protein. The sample has about 210,000 distinct CDR3 sequences; 25% to 30% are singletons. This clonotype was seen repeatedly, ten times or more. This CDR3 is built from 12 residues. V lost 6 bases and J lost 3, with 5 bases in between. From germline, CDR1 is KGHSH and CDR2 LQKENI.

The V call is TRBV18, the J call TRBJ2-2, with D unresolved. The sample was peripheral blood. The receptor's source is a man between 45 and 60 years old with Graves' ophthalmopathy. The CDR3 sequence: CASSPDTGELFF. The CDR3 DNA reads TGTGCCAGCTCCCCGGACACCGGGGAGCTGTTTTTT.